What follows describes a single T cell receptor (beta chain). As yet, its antigen is unknown. These data originate in a study of T cell repertoires in cytomegalovirus infection. Across the whole study: Recently identified HLA-C-restricted CMV epitopes were among the peptides used.

Trimming removed 2 bases from V and 3 bases from J, with 14 bases in between. The CDR3 spans 16 residues. Germline CDR1 reads MNHEY; CDR2 reads SVGAGI. TCRdb processed the reads anew with MiXCR; each CDR3 protein has one entry. The table lists some 320,000 distinct CDR3 sequences, 29% of them singletons. Overall study findings and caveats: What dominated the ex vivo response were HLA-C-restricted CMV-specific TCR beta clonotypes. The cumulative frequency of public TCR beta families distinguished individuals who carried CMV together with the relevant HLA.

V gene TRBV6-5 combines with J gene TRBJ1-3; tentatively, D is TRBD1 (6 bases). The input for sequencing was cultured PBMCs, taken from culture after CMV antigen stimulation. This receptor was obtained from a human donor in good health (CMV status not recorded). Some clones in this sample may be carry-over from other donors' samples. CDR3: CASSYAAGQSGNTIYF. The CDR3 DNA reads as TGTGCCAGCAGTTACGCCGCGGGACAAAGTGGAAACACCATATATTTT.